The 26 T cell receptor beta chains below were found in one sample sequenced in a study of Graves' ophthalmopathy and Graves' hyperthyroidism. The authors amplified TCR beta CDR3 regions from RNA transcripts. Following a first-round RT-PCR that used HTBI primers, a second-round multiplex PCR was carried out. TCRdb re-derived calls from the multiplex PCR reads in MiXCR, one entry per CDR3 protein. The profile shows roughly 400,000 distinct CDR3 sequences, approximately 17% of them singletons. Material: peripheral blood. The receptors here all came from an adult woman with stable Graves' hyperthyroidism.

This clonotype was detected a few times. The J gene is TRBJ2-2, the V gene TRBV28; D is unresolved. V was clipped by 2 bases and J by 4 bases, with 26 bases between them. The CDR3 consists of 20 residues. In germline, CDR1 is MDHEN, CDR2 SYDVKM. This chain's CDR3 is CASSLIVSPSSRFGTGELFF. The CDR3 DNA is TGTGCCAGCAGTTTAATTGTCTCGCCTTCCTCTAGATTCGGCACCGGGGAGCTGTTTTTT.

Ten or more counts support this clonotype. The J gene is TRBJ2-5, the V gene TRBV12-3 or TRBV12-4; 12 bases are a match to TRBD2. The CDR3 is 16 amino acids. Trimming cost V 5 bases and J 5 bases; bases outside gene matches: 9. The CDR3 DNA sequence: TGTGCCAGCAGTCTCTCTAGCGGGAGGGACGGGGAGACCCAGTACTTC. Its protein is CASSLSSGRDGETQYF.

The chain carries TRBV6-2 or TRBV6-3 and TRBJ1-2, with no clear D. This CDR3 contains 11 residues. Germline CDR1 is MNHEY and CDR2 is SVGEGT. The V and J ends lost 11 bases and 1 base respectively, with 8 bases between them. The CDR3 sequence: CAWSDNYGYTF. The CDR3 DNA reads as TGTGCCTGGAGCGATAACTATGGCTACACCTTC.

This clonotype was recorded at least ten times. The genes are TRBV29-1 and TRBJ2-5; D assignment may be TRBD1 or TRBD2 (5 bases each). This CDR3 is built from 12 residues. With 4 bases removed from V and 4 bases from J, the gap between germline ends came to 10 bases. The V gene's germline CDR1 is SQVTM and CDR2 ANQGSEA. CDR3 sequence (DNA): TGCAGCGTTGTGAGGGGTATAGAGACCCAGTACTTC. Its translation: CSVVRGIETQYF.

This clonotype showed up many times. The chain has TRBV7-2 and TRBJ2-7, with TRBD2 matching 13 bases. The V segment lost 5 bases and the J segment 2 bases; nucleotides outside the gene matches: 6. Germline V gene lookup returns CDR1 SGHTA and CDR2 FQGNSA. The CDR3 consists of 16 residues. The CDR3 protein is CASSTGLAGVAYEQYF. The CDR3 DNA is TGTGCCAGCAGCACAGGACTAGCGGGAGTAGCCTACGAGCAGTACTTC.

Many counts were recorded for this clonotype. This sequence joins TRBV16 and TRBJ1-1; tentatively, D is TRBD1 (5 bases). The CDR3 covers 15 residues. V lost 5 bases and J 0 bases, leaving 13 bases between the germline ends. Germline V CDR1 and CDR2: KGHSY, FQNENV. This chain's CDR3 is CASSARQNLNTEAFF. The CDR3 coding sequence is TGTGCCAGCAGCGCACGACAGAATCTGAACACTGAAGCTTTCTTT.

This clonotype was recorded at least ten times. The chain couples TRBV6-1 to TRBJ2-5; TRBD1 is a possible D gene (5 bases). CDR1 and CDR2 (germline): MNHNS, SASEGT. The V and J ends lost 6 bases and 1 base respectively, with 9 bases between them. This CDR3 region has 13 residues. This chain's CDR3 is CASSWGFQETQYF. Written as DNA, the CDR3 is TGTGCCAGCAGCTGGGGCTTCCAAGAGACCCAGTACTTC.

This clonotype appeared many times. This rearrangement joins TRBV14 to TRBJ2-2; D unclear. Trimming took 3 bases from V and 6 from J, leaving 8 bases between them. Germline CDR1 and CDR2: SGHDN and FVKESK. The CDR3 totals 13 residues. The CDR3 region has the DNA TGTGCCAGCAGCCAGGCAAGGGCCGGGGAGCTGTTTTTT. It encodes CASSQARAGELFF.

In its sample, this clonotype was seen many times. The chain couples TRBV28 to TRBJ1-2; D ambiguous. V shed 5 bases and J shed 5 bases, with 18 bases lying between them. The CDR3 contains 15 residues. Per germline, CDR1 MDHEN and CDR2 SYDVKM. CDR3 sequence: CASSPSPGQVYGYTF. In DNA, the CDR3 is TGTGCCAGCAGTCCATCTCCGGGTCAGGTTTATGGCTACACCTTC.

Ten or more counts support this clonotype. The V and J genes are TRBV2 and TRBJ2-5; tentatively, D is TRBD1 (5 bases). Germline loops: CDR1 SNHLY, CDR2 FYNNEI. Trimming cost V 4 bases and J 2 bases, with 11 bases left between them. The CDR3 has 14 residues. The CDR3 sequence: CASSVGREQETQYF. The CDR3 DNA reads TGTGCCAGCAGTGTGGGCAGGGAACAAGAGACCCAGTACTTC.

This clonotype was recorded many times. V usage is TRBV20-1 and J usage is TRBJ2-5, with 15 bases identical to TRBD2. V lost 5 bases to trimming and J lost 4 bases; unmatched junction nucleotides: 5. The germline V gene encodes CDR1 DFQATT and CDR2 SNEGSKA (reference sequence). The CDR3 is 15 residues long. The CDR3 DNA follows: TGCAGTGCTTATCCGGGACTAGCGGGAGGAGAGACCCAGTACTTC. It codes for CSAYPGLAGGETQYF.

In this sample, this clonotype turned up many times. At one end, the junction sequence differs from germline, possibly due to a read error. CDR3 bases: TGCGCCAGCAGCCTGGACGGCTCGGGCACAGCCTTC. Its translation is CASSLDGSGTAF. The chain uses TRBV5-1 and TRBJ1-2; D gene ambiguous. Germline CDR1 and CDR2: SGHRS and YFSETQ. The CDR3 is 12 amino acids.

At least ten counts were recorded for this clonotype. The genes are TRBV18 and TRBJ2-2; D might be TRBD2 (5 bases). CDR1 is KGHSH, CDR2 LQKENI, per germline. This CDR3 comprises 16 residues. V was cut by 5 bases and J by 1 base, with 14 bases left in between. CDR3 DNA sequence: TGTGCCAGCTCAACAAGGCGGGCAGGGAACACCGGGGAGCTGTTTTTT. It translates to CASSTRRAGNTGELFF.

This clonotype was found many times. The rearrangement links TRBV6-4 to TRBJ2-4, with D perhaps TRBD1 or TRBD2 (6 bases each). The V and J ends lost 0 bases and 0 bases respectively, with 12 bases between them. The V gene's germline CDR1 is MRHNA and CDR2 SNTAGT. The CDR3 length is 17 residues. The CDR3 nucleotides read TGTGCCAGCAGTGACTCGATCGGGGGCTTAGCCAAAAACATTCAGTACTTC. Translation: CASSDSIGGLAKNIQYF.

This clonotype was counted many times. The chain has TRBV2 and TRBJ2-5, with D perhaps matching TRBD1 or TRBD2 (6 bases each). The germline V and J ends were trimmed by 6 bases and 9 bases, with 14 bases remaining between them. CDR3 length equals 12 residues. The germline gives CDR1 SNHLY, CDR2 FYNNEI. The CDR3 sequence: CASRMEGEAQYF. CDR3 DNA: TGTGCCAGCAGAATGGAGGGGGAGGCCCAGTACTTC.

CDR3 coding DNA: TGTGCCAGCAGCCCGACAGGGGGTTTCGGTAACTATGGCTACACCTTC. The encoded protein is CASSPTGGFGNYGYTF. This chain links TRBV11-2 with TRBJ1-2; 9 bases fit TRBD1. CDR1 is SGHAT and CDR2 is FQNNGV in the germline V gene. V lost 5 bases, J lost 1 base, and 8 bases stayed unmatched. The CDR3 is 16 residues long.

This clonotype was observed many times. The V and J genes are TRBV6-4 and TRBJ2-5; possibly TRBD1 for D (5 bases). V was trimmed by 6 bases and J by 5 bases, leaving 13 bases between them. Germline V gives CDR1 MRHNA, CDR2 SNTAGT. The CDR3 covers 13 residues. The CDR3 loop reads CASSRSGRETQYF. The CDR3 region has the DNA TGTGCCAGCAGCCGATCAGGGCGGGAGACCCAGTACTTC.

This clonotype occurred many times. The rearrangement links TRBV2 to TRBJ1-2; D not resolved. Deletions cut 1 base from V and 1 base from J, with 4 bases between. The germline V gene has CDR1 SNHLY and CDR2 FYNNEI. The CDR3 runs to 13 residues. The CDR3 region is CASSEGINYGYTF. The CDR3, as DNA: TGTGCCAGCAGTGAAGGCATTAACTATGGCTACACCTTC.

This rearrangement joins TRBV12-3 or TRBV12-4 to TRBJ1-2; no firm D call. The CDR3 covers 14 residues. V was pared by 8 bases and J by 2 bases, with 15 bases between. The CDR3 bases are TGTGCCAGCTCACCGAGCAGGCTGAACTATGGCTACACCTTC. Protein product: CASSPSRLNYGYTF.

About this clonotype: A much larger clone is a single base away; this may be a read error. As DNA, the CDR3 is TGCAGTGCTTTACTAGCGGGAGGGAGGTACGAGCAGTGCTTC. Translated: CSALLAGGRYEQCF. V usage is TRBV20-1 and J usage is TRBJ2-7; 13 positions agree with TRBD2. The CDR3 covers 14 residues. The germline CDR1 and CDR2 sequences are DFQATT and SNEGSKA (reference sequence).

This clonotype was counted ten times or more. The V call is TRBV6-2 or TRBV6-3, the J call TRBJ2-7; 7 bases match TRBD1. The V and J ends lost 1 base and 4 bases, in that order; junction bases with no gene match: 7. CDR1 is MNHEY and CDR2 is SVGEGT in the germline V gene. The CDR3 spans 15 residues. In nucleotides, the CDR3 is TGTGCCAGCAGTTACTTAAGGACAGGCAAGTACGAGCAGTACTTC. It encodes CASSYLRTGKYEQYF.

In this sample, this clonotype turned up many times. The chain uses TRBV12-3 or TRBV12-4 and TRBJ1-2; perhaps TRBD1 as D (5 bases). The germline V and J ends were trimmed by 3 bases and 8 bases, with 13 bases remaining between them. CDR3 length equals 13 residues. CDR3 DNA: TGTGCCAGCAGTTTCTCCCCCGACAGAGGCTACACCTTC. Translated: CASSFSPDRGYTF.

At least ten counts were recorded for this clonotype. The chain links TRBV18 to TRBJ1-5; D possibly corresponds to TRBD1 (5 bases). The germline V and J ends were trimmed by 4 bases and 3 bases, with 13 bases remaining between them. From germline, CDR1 is KGHSH and CDR2 LQKENI. The length of the CDR3 is 15 residues. In DNA form, the CDR3 reads TGTGCCAGCTCACTCGGGAGGGGACTCAATCAGCCCCAGCATTTT. Translating gives CASSLGRGLNQPQHF. Variable domain in full (rest from reference TRBV18 and TRBJ1-5): NAGVMQNPRHLVRRRGQEARLRCSPMKGHSHVYWYRQLPEEGLKFMVYLQKENIIDESGMPKERFSAEFPKEGPSILRIQQVVRGDSAAYFCASSLGRGLNQPQHFGDGTRLSIL.

This clonotype was observed a few times. This chain connects TRBV15 to TRBJ2-7; TRBD1 aligns across 8 bases. Germline V gives CDR1 LNHNV, CDR2 YYDKDF (reference sequence). Trimming removed 0 bases from V and 4 bases from J; junction bases left unmatched: 2. The CDR3 extends over 14 amino acids. CDR3 amino acids: CATSREQGVYEQYF. The CDR3 DNA follows: TGTGCCACCAGCAGAGAACAGGGGGTTTACGAGCAGTACTTC.

This clonotype was seen ten or more times. The chain carries TRBV7-2 and TRBJ2-6; weak D call: TRBD2 (5 bases). Germline V gene sequence: CDR1 SGHTA, CDR2 FQGNSA. The CDR3 spans 16 residues. V was cut by 1 base and J by 5 bases, with 12 bases left in between. CDR3 in amino acids: CASSLGGGSRANVLTF. The CDR3 DNA reads TGTGCCAGCAGCTTAGGAGGCGGGTCTAGGGCCAACGTCCTGACTTTC.

The chain carries TRBV6-1 and TRBJ2-7; no definite D call. The V gene's germline CDR1 is MNHNS and CDR2 SASEGT. The CDR3 is 14 amino acids. The V gene lost 6 bases and the J gene lost 1 base, with 13 bases spanning the gap. The CDR3 DNA sequence: TGTGCCAGCAGGCGCCGACAAAATTCCTACGAGCAGTACTTC. This sequence encodes CASRRRQNSYEQYF.